This T cell receptor beta chain comes out of a study of graft-versus-host responses after intestinal transplantation. In the study overall: Transplant types were multivisceral, liver-intestinal, or isolated intestinal.

Data came from immunoSEQ multiplex PCR; TCRdb stores just in-frame clones and leaves some out. Of some 110,000 clones in the sample, 90% were seen once. The CDR3 extends over 12 amino acids. Germline CDR1 and CDR2: MNHNS and SASEGT. V gave up 6 bases and J gave up 8 bases; unmatched junction bases: 6. Details on this clone: The antigen is unknown.

Sequences were derived from unstimulated CD4+ T cells sorted from spleen or lymph node cells, sampled before intestinal transplant. The TCR comes from a human donor who received an intestinal transplant. The chain employs TRBV6-1 and TRBJ1-2, with TRBD1 matching over 7 bases. CDR3 loop: CASSQTGIGYTF. The CDR3 nucleotides read TGTGCCAGCAGCCAGACAGGGATAGGCTACACCTTC.